The rows below give T cell receptor beta chains drawn from one sample of a study of blood T cell repertoires in COVID-19. The data were produced by immunoSEQ multiplex PCR, yet TCRdb's version contains in-frame clones alone and is incomplete. Of about 71,000 clones in the sample, approximately 88% were seen once. Sequenced: peripheral blood. Receptors originate from a human donor in a cohort sampled during active COVID-19. The CDR3 runs from the conserved cysteine through the conserved F or W. D genes are given only for firm matches. Expanded clones get a size class; other rows say once, few or many, or leave the size out.

clone_size j_call v_call d_call cdr3_aa cdr3_nt
few TRBJ2-7 TRBV27 - CASSLYAGLDEQYF TGTGCCAGCAGTTTATATGCCGGTCTGGACGAGCAGTACTTC
- TRBJ2-7 TRBV4-3 - CASSQELGSSYEQYF TGCGCCAGCAGCCAAGAACTGGGGAGCTCCTACGAGCAGTACTTC
- TRBJ1-1 TRBV28 - CASSFPRQFTEAFF TGTGCCAGCAGTTTCCCAAGACAGTTCACTGAAGCTTTCTTT
once TRBJ2-3 TRBV10-1 - CASSESISTDTQYF TGCGCCAGCAGTGAGTCTATCAGCACAGATACGCAGTATTTT
- TRBJ2-7 TRBV7-9 - CASSLASGSHEQYF TGTGCCAGCAGCTTAGCTTCAGGGTCCCACGAGCAGTACTTC
- TRBJ2-1 TRBV18 TRBD2 CASSSPAGAAYNEQFF TGTGCCAGCTCATCGCCAGCGGGAGCAGCCTACAATGAGCAGTTCTTC
- TRBJ2-1 TRBV9 - CASSVVGLSFSYNEQFF TGTGCCAGCAGCGTAGTCGGACTTTCATTCTCCTACAATGAGCAGTTCTTC
few TRBJ2-3 TRBV4-1 - CASSQAGRGGRTDTQYF TGCGCCAGCAGCCAAGCCGGGCGAGGAGGACGCACAGATACGCAGTATTTT
- TRBJ1-1 TRBV7-9 - CASSLAQGLNTEAFF TGTGCCAGCAGCTTAGCCCAGGGGTTGAACACTGAAGCTTTCTTT
- TRBJ1-6 TRBV18 - CASSPTDFSPLHF TGTGCCAGCTCACCGACGGACTTCTCACCCCTCCACTTT
- TRBJ2-7 TRBV30 TRBD1 CAWSRFYRDSGEQYF TGTGCCTGGAGTCGTTTCTACCGGGACAGTGGGGAGCAGTACTTC
- TRBJ1-3 TRBV5-4 TRBD1 CASSLGDSDISGNTIYF TGTGCCAGCAGCTTAGGGGACAGTGATATCTCTGGAAACACCATATATTTT
- TRBJ1-2 TRBV7-9 TRBD1 CASSIVTGRNSYGYTF TGTGCCAGCAGCATCGTGACAGGGAGAAATAGCTATGGCTACACCTTC
- TRBJ1-4 TRBV3-1/TRBV3-2 - CASSGPSGTNEKLFF TGTGCCAGCAGCGGCCCGTCGGGGACAAATGAAAAACTGTTTTTT
few TRBJ2-3 TRBV3-1/TRBV3-2 TRBD2 CASSLRLAGVNTDTQYF TGTGCCAGCAGCCTTCGACTAGCGGGGGTAAACACAGATACGCAGTATTTT
- TRBJ2-3 TRBV18 TRBD1 CASSPRKGAGTDTQYF TGTGCCAGCTCACCACGTAAGGGGGCGGGCACAGATACGCAGTATTTT
- TRBJ2-5 TRBV28 TRBD2 CASSTDTTKRERVGETQYF TGTGCCAGCAGTACAGACACCACCAAGCGGGAGAGGGTTGGAGAGACCCAGTACTTC
- TRBJ2-3 TRBV6-2/TRBV6-3 - CASSYDRRRADTQYF TGTGCCAGCAGTTATGACAGAAGGAGGGCAGATACGCAGTATTTT
- TRBJ2-1 TRBV5-1 TRBD1 CASSLAGRGSPISNEQFF TGCGCCAGCAGCTTGGCCGGCAGGGGGTCACCTATTTCCAATGAGCAGTTCTTC
few TRBJ2-2 TRBV4-2 TRBD2 CASSQGLRGGPRTGELFF TGTGCCAGCAGCCAGGGATTACGGGGGGGCCCCAGAACCGGGGAGCTGTTTTTT
once TRBJ1-1 TRBV28 - CASSPPTRAAIPAFF TGTGCCAGCAGTCCCCCTACGAGGGCAGCCATACCCGCTTTCTTT
few TRBJ2-3 TRBV28 - CASSRASTDTQYF TGTGCCAGCAGCCGAGCTAGCACAGATACGCAGTATTTT
- TRBJ1-6 TRBV18 - CASSPIQGGNSPLHF TGTGCCAGCTCACCGATACAGGGAGGGAATTCACCCCTCCACTTT
- TRBJ2-7 TRBV12-3/TRBV12-4 - CASGKDKTYEQYF TGTGCCAGCGGGAAGGACAAGACCTACGAGCAGTACTTC
- TRBJ1-1 TRBV6-2/TRBV6-3 - CASSYYRGAGAEAFF TGTGCCAGCAGTTACTATCGGGGGGCGGGCGCTGAAGCTTTCTTT
- TRBJ1-2 TRBV27 TRBD1 CASRTMRGLVSLLYGYTF TGTGCCAGCAGGACCATGAGGGGGCTAGTTTCCCTGCTCTATGGCTACACCTTC
few TRBJ1-2 TRBV29-1 - CSVLLTGTPPNYGYTF TGCAGCGTTCTATTAACAGGAACTCCCCCTAACTATGGCTACACCTTC
once TRBJ2-1 TRBV7-3 TRBD2 CASSSSSGGGNEQFF TGTGCCAGCAGCTCCTCTAGCGGGGGAGGCAATGAGCAGTTCTTC
once TRBJ1-2 TRBV28 - CASSLSQNYGYTF TGTGCCAGCAGTTTATCACAAAACTATGGCTACACCTTC